This T cell receptor beta chain derives from a study of radiotherapy plus CTLA-4 blockade in lung cancer. Germline V gene sequence: CDR1 SGHRS, CDR2 YFSETQ. V lost 1 base and J lost 4, with 5 bases in between. The CDR3 totals 13 residues. Ipilimumab-mediated CTLA-4 blockade plus focal radiation was given to patients having chemo-refractory metastatic non-small-cell lung cancer. Study-level results: Among blood TCR repertoires after radiotherapy plus ipilimumab, tumor-derived clones expanded.

Profiled with immunoSEQ multiplex PCR; TCRdb holds only in-frame clones, not every one. Of 70,000 to 95,000 clones in the sample, approximately 83% were seen once. As to this clone: Its specificity is unknown.

The specimen was peripheral blood, collected from a patient treated with radiotherapy plus ipilimumab. This chain joins TRBV5-1 and TRBJ1-4; D might be TRBD1 (5 bases). This TCR was sampled from a human donor with non-small cell lung cancer that progressed on radiotherapy plus ipilimumab. The CDR3 DNA reads as TGCGCCAGCAGCTTGCAGGGTAATGAAAAACTGTTTTTT. As protein: CASSLQGNEKLFF.